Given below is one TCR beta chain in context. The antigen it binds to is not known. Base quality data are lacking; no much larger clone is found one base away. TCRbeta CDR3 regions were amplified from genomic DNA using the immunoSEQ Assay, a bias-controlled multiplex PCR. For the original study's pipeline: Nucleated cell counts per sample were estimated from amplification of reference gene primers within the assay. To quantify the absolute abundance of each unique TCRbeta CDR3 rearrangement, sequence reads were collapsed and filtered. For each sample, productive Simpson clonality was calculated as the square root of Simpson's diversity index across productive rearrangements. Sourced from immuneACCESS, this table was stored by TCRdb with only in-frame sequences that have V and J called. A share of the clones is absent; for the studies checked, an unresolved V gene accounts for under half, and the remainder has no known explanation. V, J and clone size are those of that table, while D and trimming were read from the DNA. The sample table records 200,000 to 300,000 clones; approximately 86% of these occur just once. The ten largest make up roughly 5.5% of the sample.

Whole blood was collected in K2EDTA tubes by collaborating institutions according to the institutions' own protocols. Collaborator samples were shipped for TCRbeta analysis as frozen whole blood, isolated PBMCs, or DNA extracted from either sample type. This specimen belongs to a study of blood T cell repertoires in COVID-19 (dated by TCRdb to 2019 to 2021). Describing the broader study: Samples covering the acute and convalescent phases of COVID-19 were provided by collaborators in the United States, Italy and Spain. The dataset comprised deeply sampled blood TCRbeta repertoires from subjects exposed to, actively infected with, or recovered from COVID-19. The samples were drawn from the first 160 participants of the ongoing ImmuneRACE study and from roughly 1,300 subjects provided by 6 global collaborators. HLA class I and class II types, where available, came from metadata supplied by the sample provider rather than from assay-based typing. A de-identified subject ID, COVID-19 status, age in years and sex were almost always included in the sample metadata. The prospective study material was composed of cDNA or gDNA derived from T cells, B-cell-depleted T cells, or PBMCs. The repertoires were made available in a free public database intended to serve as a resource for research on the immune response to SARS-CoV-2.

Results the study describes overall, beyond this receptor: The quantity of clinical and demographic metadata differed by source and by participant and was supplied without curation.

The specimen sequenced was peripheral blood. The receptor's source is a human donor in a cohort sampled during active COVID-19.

The CDR3 region: CASSLDRTSLSRDTQYF. The DNA reads as follows: TGTGCCAGCAGCTTAGACCGGACTAGCCTGAGTCGAGATACGCAGTATTTT. The sequence is built from TRBV7-2 and TRBJ2-3, with 8 bases aligning to TRBD2. According to the germline V gene, CDR1 reads SGHTA and CDR2 reads FQGNSA. From V the trimming removes 1 base and from J it removes 5 bases, while the gene matches leave 11 bases of the junction unaccounted for. The CDR3, from cysteine to phenylalanine, totals 17 residues. Only the CDR3 DNA stays, 51 bases, in frame from base 1.